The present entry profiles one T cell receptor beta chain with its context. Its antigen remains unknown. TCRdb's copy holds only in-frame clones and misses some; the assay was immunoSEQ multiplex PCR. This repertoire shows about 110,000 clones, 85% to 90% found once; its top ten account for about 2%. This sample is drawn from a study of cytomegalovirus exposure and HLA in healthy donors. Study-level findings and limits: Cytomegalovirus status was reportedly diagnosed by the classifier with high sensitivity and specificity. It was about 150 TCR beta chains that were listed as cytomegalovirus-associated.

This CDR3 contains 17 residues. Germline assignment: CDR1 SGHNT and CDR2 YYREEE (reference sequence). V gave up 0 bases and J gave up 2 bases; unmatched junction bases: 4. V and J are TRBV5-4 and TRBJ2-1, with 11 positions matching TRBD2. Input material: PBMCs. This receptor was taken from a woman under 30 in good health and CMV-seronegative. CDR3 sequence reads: CASSLAGLAGAYNEQFF. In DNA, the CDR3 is TGTGCCAGCAGCTTGGCAGGACTAGCGGGCGCCTACAATGAGCAGTTCTTC.